Listed below are T cell receptor beta chains from one sample, sequenced in a study of shared clonotypes between healthy human individuals. Profiling relied on immunoSEQ multiplex PCR, and the TCRdb table lists in-frame clones only, not all of them. The sample gives 950,000 to 1,100,000 clones, 70% to 80% of which show up once; roughly 0.62% is in the top ten. What was sequenced was memory CD4+ T cells from PBMCs. Every receptor here comes from a man aged 18 to 30 in good health. Some clones in this sample may be carry-over from other donors' samples. Each CDR3 is given with its conserved first and last residue. The D gene is left open where the match is weak. Some rows have no size entry. The others give once, few or many, or a class for an expanded clone.

V gene	J gene	D gene	clone size	CDR3 protein	CDR3 DNA
TRBV4-1	TRBJ2-1	TRBD2	.	CASSQAEGLAGENNEQFF	TGCGCCAGCAGCCAAGCCGAGGGACTAGCGGGAGAGAACAATGAGCAGTTCTTC
TRBV29-1	TRBJ1-1	.	few	CSVAGFSTEAFF	TGCAGCGTTGCAGGGTTTTCCACTGAAGCTTTCTTT
TRBV5-1	TRBJ1-2	.	.	CASSYTRIRRDYGYTF	TGCGCCAGCAGCTATACACGAATAAGGCGCGATTATGGCTACACCTTC
TRBV29-1	TRBJ2-5	.	.	CSVVGTKLETQYF	TGCAGCGTCGTCGGGACAAAATTAGAGACCCAGTACTTC
TRBV28	TRBJ1-4	.	.	CASGVEKLFF	TGTGCCAGCGGGGTTGAAAAACTGTTTTTT
TRBV7-9	TRBJ2-3	.	many	CASSSSGADTQYF	TGTGCCAGCAGCTCCTCGGGGGCAGATACGCAGTATTTT
TRBV7-2	TRBJ2-7	.	.	CASSLVLGSYEQYF	TGTGCCAGCAGCTTAGTTCTGGGGTCCTACGAGCAGTACTTC
TRBV28	TRBJ1-1	.	.	CASSQAGADEEAFF	TGTGCCAGCAGCCAAGCAGGGGCTGACGAGGAAGCTTTCTTT
TRBV5-1	TRBJ1-2	.	.	CASSLERGWYGYTF	TGCGCCAGCAGCTTGGAAAGGGGATGGTATGGCTACACCTTC
TRBV9	TRBJ2-5	TRBD2	.	CASSPVAGPKETQYF	TGTGCCAGCAGTCCTGTAGCGGGACCCAAAGAGACCCAGTACTTC
TRBV19	TRBJ2-3	.	.	CASMSRLEDTQYF	TGTGCCAGTATGTCGCGGCTCGAAGATACGCAGTATTTT
TRBV5-4	TRBJ2-7	.	.	CASSLAPGTFDEQYF	TGTGCCAGCAGCTTGGCCCCCGGGACGTTCGACGAGCAGTACTTC
TRBV7-3	TRBJ2-1	.	.	CASSKSGGSYNEQFF	TGTGCCAGCAGCAAATCCGGGGGCTCCTACAATGAGCAGTTCTTC
TRBV9	TRBJ2-3	.	.	CASSVMADTQYF	TGTGCCAGCAGCGTAATGGCAGATACGCAGTATTTT
TRBV15	TRBJ2-5	.	once	CATSREGAVQETQYF	TGTGCCACCAGCAGAGAGGGTGCCGTACAAGAGACCCAGTACTTC
TRBV11-2	TRBJ1-5	.	.	CASSPGGVSRPQHF	TGTGCCAGCAGCCCGGGGGGGGTGTCAAGGCCCCAGCATTTT
TRBV6-5	TRBJ1-1	.	.	CASSRYRAVNTEAFF	TGTGCCAGCAGTCGCTACAGGGCTGTGAACACTGAAGCTTTCTTT
TRBV5-1	TRBJ2-1	.	.	CASSLVQIFYNEQFF	TGCGCCAGCAGCTTGGTTCAGATCTTCTACAATGAGCAGTTCTTC
TRBV19	TRBJ1-1	.	.	CATKREGQGITEAFF	TGTGCCACGAAGCGGGAGGGGCAGGGCATCACTGAAGCTTTCTTT
TRBV7-3	TRBJ2-1	TRBD2	.	CASSSGGLGLTEQFF	TGTGCCAGCAGCTCCGGCGGACTAGGTCTAACCGAGCAGTTCTTC
TRBV5-4	TRBJ1-1	TRBD1	few	CASSLDRGHRVSGSGTEAFF	TGTGCCAGCAGCTTGGACAGGGGGCATCGGGTATCTGGGTCAGGTACTGAAGCTTTCTTT
TRBV14	TRBJ1-4	.	.	CASSPGTTSEKLFF	TGTGCCAGCAGCCCCGGGACAACCTCTGAAAAACTGTTTTTT
TRBV5-5	TRBJ1-1	TRBD1	.	CASTIIPGGTEAFF	TGTGCCAGCACCATAATCCCAGGGGGCACTGAAGCTTTCTTT
TRBV28	TRBJ2-3	.	.	CASQGAIAGGTDTQYF	TGTGCCAGCCAGGGGGCTATAGCGGGAGGCACAGATACGCAGTATTTT
TRBV5-8	TRBJ2-5	.	.	CASSFRPKETQYF	TGTGCCAGCAGCTTTAGACCCAAGGAGACCCAGTACTTC
TRBV19	TRBJ2-7	.	.	CASSIRGDYEQYF	TGTGCCAGTAGTATACGCGGAGACTACGAGCAGTACTTC
TRBV6-1	TRBJ2-7	.	.	CASSEVYRLGEQYF	TGTGCCAGCAGTGAGGTATATCGGCTAGGCGAGCAGTACTTC
TRBV27	TRBJ2-7	TRBD2	.	CASSLTGGPGEQYF	TGTGCCAGCAGTTTAACGGGAGGGCCGGGCGAGCAGTACTTC
TRBV5-1	TRBJ2-5	.	.	CASSLGGNRETQYF	TGCGCCAGCAGCTTGGGAGGTAATCGGGAGACCCAGTACTTC
TRBV5-5	TRBJ1-2	TRBD1	.	CASSLSPGGLYGYTF	TGTGCCAGCAGCTTGTCCCCAGGGGGCCTCTATGGCTACACCTTC
TRBV19	TRBJ1-5	.	.	CASSKTASNQPQHF	TGTGCCAGTAGTAAGACTGCCAGCAATCAGCCCCAGCATTTT
TRBV28	TRBJ1-5	.	.	CASSLSGGQPQHF	TGTGCCAGCAGTTTGTCCGGGGGACAGCCCCAGCATTTT
TRBV5-1	TRBJ2-5	.	.	CASSLAAGEETQYF	TGCGCCAGCAGCTTGGCGGCCGGGGAAGAGACCCAGTACTTC
TRBV14	TRBJ1-1	.	.	CASSQGRLTEAFF	TGTGCCAGCAGCCAGGGCCGGCTCACTGAAGCTTTCTTT
TRBV7-3	TRBJ1-2	TRBD1	.	CASSLKPAGGTGNYGYTF	TGTGCCAGCAGCTTAAAACCTGCCGGAGGGACAGGGAACTATGGCTACACCTTC
TRBV5-1	TRBJ2-7	.	.	CASSRDGYYEQYF	TGCGCCAGCAGCCGTGACGGGTACTACGAGCAGTACTTC
TRBV7-2	TRBJ2-4	TRBD2	once	CASSSTPGLAELRGF	TGTGCCAGCAGCTCTACGCCTGGACTAGCGGAACTCAGGGGGTTC
TRBV7-2	TRBJ2-3	TRBD2	.	CASSLETSGRTDTQYF	TGTGCCAGCAGCTTAGAGACTAGCGGAAGAACAGATACGCAGTATTTT
TRBV13	TRBJ1-2	.	many	CASSLTDANYGYTF	TGTGCCAGCAGCCTGACGGACGCGAACTATGGCTACACCTTC
TRBV6-1	TRBJ2-5	.	few	CASVRTVQETQYF	TGTGCCAGCGTGCGGACAGTGCAAGAGACCCAGTACTTC
TRBV27	TRBJ2-7	.	.	CASSLSGGLPWYEQYF	TGTGCCAGCAGTTTATCGGGGGGGCTGCCGTGGTACGAGCAGTACTTC
TRBV19	TRBJ2-5	.	once	CASSKRYQETQYF	TGTGCCAGTTCTAAGCGGTACCAAGAGACCCAGTACTTC
TRBV5-1	TRBJ2-6	.	.	CASSFGDLGSGANVLTF	TGCGCCAGCAGCTTCGGGGATCTCGGGTCTGGGGCCAACGTCCTGACTTTC
TRBV28	TRBJ2-7	.	.	CASSPETGSYEQYF	TGTGCCAGCAGTCCCGAGACAGGAAGTTACGAGCAGTACTTC
TRBV6-6	TRBJ1-4	.	.	CASSPLAREKLFF	TGTGCCAGCAGTCCACTCGCTCGGGAAAAACTGTTTTTT
TRBV30	TRBJ1-1	TRBD1	.	CAWVGKTGTGGAWTEAFF	TGTGCCTGGGTGGGAAAGACCGGGACAGGGGGCGCATGGACTGAAGCTTTCTTT
TRBV7-3	TRBJ1-1	TRBD1	.	CASSARGQGDTEAFF	TGTGCCAGCAGCGCGCGGGGACAGGGTGACACTGAAGCTTTCTTT
TRBV11-1	TRBJ2-7	.	many	CASSLIGEQYF	TGTGCCAGCAGCTTAATAGGCGAGCAGTACTTC
TRBV11-2	TRBJ2-7	TRBD2	.	CASSPTSGVYEQYF	TGTGCCAGCAGCCCGACTAGCGGGGTCTACGAGCAGTACTTC